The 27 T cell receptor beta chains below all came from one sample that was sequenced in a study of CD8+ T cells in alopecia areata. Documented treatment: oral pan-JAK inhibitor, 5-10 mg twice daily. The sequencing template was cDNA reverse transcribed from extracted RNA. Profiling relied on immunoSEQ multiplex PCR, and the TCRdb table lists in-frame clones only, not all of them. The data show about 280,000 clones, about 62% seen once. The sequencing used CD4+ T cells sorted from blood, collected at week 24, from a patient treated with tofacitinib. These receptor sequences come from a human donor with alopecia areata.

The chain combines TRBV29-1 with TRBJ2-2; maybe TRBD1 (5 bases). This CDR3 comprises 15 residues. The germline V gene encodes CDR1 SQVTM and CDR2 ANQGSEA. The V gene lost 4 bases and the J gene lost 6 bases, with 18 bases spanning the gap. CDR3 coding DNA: TGCAGCGTTGCTAAAGGGGATTTACGCGCCGGGGAGCTGTTTTTT. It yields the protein CSVAKGDLRAGELFF.

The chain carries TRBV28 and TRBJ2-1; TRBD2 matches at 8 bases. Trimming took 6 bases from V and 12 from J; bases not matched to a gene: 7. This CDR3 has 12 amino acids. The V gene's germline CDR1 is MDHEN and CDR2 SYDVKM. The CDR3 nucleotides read TGTGCCAGCAGCCCCAGCGGGGGTCGGCAGTTCTTC. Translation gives CASSPSGGRQFF. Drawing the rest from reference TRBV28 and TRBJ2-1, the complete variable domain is DVKVTQSSRYLVKRTGEKVFLECVQDMDHENMFWYRQDPGLGLRLIYFSYDVKMKEKGDIPEGYSVSREKKERFSLILESASTNQTSMYLCASSPSGGRQFFGPGTRLTVL.

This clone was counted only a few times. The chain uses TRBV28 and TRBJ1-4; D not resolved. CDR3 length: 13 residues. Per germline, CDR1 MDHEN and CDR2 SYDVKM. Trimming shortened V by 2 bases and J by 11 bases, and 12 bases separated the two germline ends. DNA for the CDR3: TGTGCCAGCAGTTTAAGGCCAAGCGCGAAACTGTTTTTT. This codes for CASSLRPSAKLFF. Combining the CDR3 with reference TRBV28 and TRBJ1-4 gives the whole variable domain DVKVTQSSRYLVKRTGEKVFLECVQDMDHENMFWYRQDPGLGLRLIYFSYDVKMKEKGDIPEGYSVSREKKERFSLILESASTNQTSMYLCASSLRPSAKLFFGSGTQLSVL.

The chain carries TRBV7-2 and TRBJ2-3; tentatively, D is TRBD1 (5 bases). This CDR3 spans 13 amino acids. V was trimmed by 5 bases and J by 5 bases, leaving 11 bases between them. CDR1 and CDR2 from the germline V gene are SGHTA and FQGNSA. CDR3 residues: CASSLNRGDTQYF. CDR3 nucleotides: TGTGCCAGCAGCCTTAATAGGGGAGATACGCAGTATTTT.

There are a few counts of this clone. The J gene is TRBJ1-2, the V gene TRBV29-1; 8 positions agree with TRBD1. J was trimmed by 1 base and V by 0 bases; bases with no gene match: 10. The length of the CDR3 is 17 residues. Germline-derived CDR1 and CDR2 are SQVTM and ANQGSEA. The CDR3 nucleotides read TGCAGCGTTGAAGATCGGGGCAGGGGGCTTTATAACTATGGCTACACCTTC. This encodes CSVEDRGRGLYNYGYTF.

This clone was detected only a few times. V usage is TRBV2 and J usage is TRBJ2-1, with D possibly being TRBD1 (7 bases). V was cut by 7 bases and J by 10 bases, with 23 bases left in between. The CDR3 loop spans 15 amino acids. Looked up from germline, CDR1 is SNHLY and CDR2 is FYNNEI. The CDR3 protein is CASTGGTFFPPEQFF. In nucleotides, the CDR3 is TGTGCCAGCACAGGGGGGACTTTTTTTCCCCCCGAGCAGTTCTTC.

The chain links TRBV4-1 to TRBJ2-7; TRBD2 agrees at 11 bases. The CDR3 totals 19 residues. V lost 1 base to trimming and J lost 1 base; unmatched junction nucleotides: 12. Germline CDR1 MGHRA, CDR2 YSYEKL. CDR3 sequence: CASSQAPSGGIPSSYEQYF. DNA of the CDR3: TGCGCCAGCAGCCAAGCGCCTAGCGGGGGGATTCCCTCATCCTACGAGCAGTACTTC.

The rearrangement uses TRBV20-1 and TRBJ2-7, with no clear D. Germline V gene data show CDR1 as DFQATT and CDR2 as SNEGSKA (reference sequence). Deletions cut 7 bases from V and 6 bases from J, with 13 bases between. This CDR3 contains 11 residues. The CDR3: CSGALGVEQYF. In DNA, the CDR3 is TGCAGTGGGGCCCTAGGAGTCGAGCAGTACTTC.

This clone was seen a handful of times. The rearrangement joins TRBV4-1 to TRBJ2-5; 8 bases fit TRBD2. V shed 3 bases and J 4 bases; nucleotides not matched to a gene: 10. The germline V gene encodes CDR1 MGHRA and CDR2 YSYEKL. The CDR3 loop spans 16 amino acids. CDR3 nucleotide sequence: TGCGCCAGCAGCCAGGTCGGCGGGGGGCCGGGAGAGACCCAGTACTTC. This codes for CASSQVGGGPGETQYF.

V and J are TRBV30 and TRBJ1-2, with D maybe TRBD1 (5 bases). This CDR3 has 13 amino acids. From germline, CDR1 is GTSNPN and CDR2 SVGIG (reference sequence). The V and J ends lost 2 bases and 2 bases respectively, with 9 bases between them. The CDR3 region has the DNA TGTGCCTGGAGTTTTGGGGGAAACTATGGCTACACCTTC. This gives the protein CAWSFGGNYGYTF.

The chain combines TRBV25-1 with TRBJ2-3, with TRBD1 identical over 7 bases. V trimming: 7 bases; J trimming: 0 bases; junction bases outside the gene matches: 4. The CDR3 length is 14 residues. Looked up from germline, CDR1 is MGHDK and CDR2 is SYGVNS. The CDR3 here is CASKDRYSTDTQYF. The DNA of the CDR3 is TGTGCCAGCAAGGACAGGTATAGCACAGATACGCAGTATTTT.

DNA for the CDR3: TGTGCCAGCAGCTTAGAAGTAGGGCAGAACACTGAAGCTTTCTTT. Protein product: CASSLEVGQNTEAFF. The chain has TRBV7-2 and TRBJ1-1; D gene unclear. Trimming left V 1 base short and J 1 base short, with 10 bases between. CDR3 size: 15 residues. Germline values: CDR1 SGHTA, CDR2 FQGNSA.

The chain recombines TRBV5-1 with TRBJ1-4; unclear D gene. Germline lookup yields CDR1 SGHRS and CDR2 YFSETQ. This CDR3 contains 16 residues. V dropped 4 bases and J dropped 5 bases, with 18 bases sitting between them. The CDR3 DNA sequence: TGCGCCAGCAGCCCTCGGGAGGGTGGAGGAAATGAAAAACTGTTTTTT. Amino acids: CASSPREGGGNEKLFF.

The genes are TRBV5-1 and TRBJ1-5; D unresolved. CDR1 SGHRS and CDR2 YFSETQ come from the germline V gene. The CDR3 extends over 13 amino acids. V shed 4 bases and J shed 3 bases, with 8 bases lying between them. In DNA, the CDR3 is TGCGCCAGCAGCCTAGGTCCCAATCAGCCCCAGCATTTT. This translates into CASSLGPNQPQHF. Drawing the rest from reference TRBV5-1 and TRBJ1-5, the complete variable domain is KAGVTQTPRYLIKTRGQQVTLSCSPISGHRSVSWYQQTPGQGLQFLFEYFSETQRNKGNFPGRFSGRQFSNSRSEMNVSTLELGDSALYLCASSLGPNQPQHFGDGTRLSIL.

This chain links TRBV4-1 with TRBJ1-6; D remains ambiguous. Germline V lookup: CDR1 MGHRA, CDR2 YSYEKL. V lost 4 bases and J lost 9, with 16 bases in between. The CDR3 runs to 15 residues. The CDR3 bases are TGCGCCAGCAGCCCGACGAACCAAGTGGGTTCACCCCTCCACTTT. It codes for CASSPTNQVGSPLHF.

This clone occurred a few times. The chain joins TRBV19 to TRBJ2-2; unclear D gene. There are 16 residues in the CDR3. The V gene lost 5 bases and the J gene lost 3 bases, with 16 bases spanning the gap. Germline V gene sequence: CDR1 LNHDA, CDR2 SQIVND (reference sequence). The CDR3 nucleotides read TGTGCCAGTAGTTCCTGGAAGGGCACCGACACCGGGGAGCTGTTTTTT. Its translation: CASSSWKGTDTGELFF. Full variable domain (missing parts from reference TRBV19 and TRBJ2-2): DGGITQSPKYLFRKEGQNVTLSCEQNLNHDAMYWYRQDPGQGLRLIYYSQIVNDFQKGDIAEGYSVSREKKESFPLTVTSAQKNPTAFYLCASSSWKGTDTGELFFGEGSRLTVL.

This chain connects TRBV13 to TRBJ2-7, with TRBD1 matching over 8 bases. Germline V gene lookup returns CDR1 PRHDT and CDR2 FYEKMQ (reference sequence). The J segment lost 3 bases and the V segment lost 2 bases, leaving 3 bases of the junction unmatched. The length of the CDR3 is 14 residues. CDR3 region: CASSLLGQDYEQYF. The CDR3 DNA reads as TGTGCCAGCAGCTTATTGGGACAGGACTACGAGCAGTACTTC.

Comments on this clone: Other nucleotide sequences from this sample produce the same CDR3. The CDR3 protein is CSVNRGGYEQYF. The CDR3 nucleotides read TGCAGCGTTAACAGGGGCGGCTACGAGCAGTACTTC. The chain joins TRBV29-1 to TRBJ2-7; TRBD1 aligns across 7 bases. The germline V gene encodes CDR1 SQVTM and CDR2 ANQGSEA. V was clipped by 5 bases and J by 3 bases; unmatched bases: 4. CDR3 size: 12 residues.

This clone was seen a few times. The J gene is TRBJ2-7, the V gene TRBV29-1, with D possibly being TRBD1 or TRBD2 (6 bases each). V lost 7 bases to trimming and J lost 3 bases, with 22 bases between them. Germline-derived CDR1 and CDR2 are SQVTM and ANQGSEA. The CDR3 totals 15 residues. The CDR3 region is CSAIGGTGHLYEQYF. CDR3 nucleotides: TGCAGCGCCATAGGGGGGACGGGGCACCTCTACGAGCAGTACTTC.

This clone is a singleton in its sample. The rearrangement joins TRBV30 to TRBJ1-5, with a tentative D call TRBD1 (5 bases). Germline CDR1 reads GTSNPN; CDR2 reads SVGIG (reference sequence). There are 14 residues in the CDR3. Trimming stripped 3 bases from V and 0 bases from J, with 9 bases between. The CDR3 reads CAWRSGNSNQPQHF. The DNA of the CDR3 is TGTGCCTGGAGGTCAGGGAATAGCAATCAGCCCCAGCATTTT.

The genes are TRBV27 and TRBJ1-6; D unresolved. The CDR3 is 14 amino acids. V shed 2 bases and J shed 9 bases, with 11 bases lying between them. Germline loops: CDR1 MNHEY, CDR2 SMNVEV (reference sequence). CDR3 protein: CASSLKGSPSPLHF. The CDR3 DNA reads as TGTGCCAGCAGTTTAAAAGGGTCGCCTTCACCCCTCCACTTT.

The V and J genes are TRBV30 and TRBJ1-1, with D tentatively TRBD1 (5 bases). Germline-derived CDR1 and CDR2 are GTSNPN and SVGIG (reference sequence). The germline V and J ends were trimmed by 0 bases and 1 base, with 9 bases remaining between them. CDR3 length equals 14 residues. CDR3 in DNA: TGTGCCTGGAGTGTGAGACAGACGAACACTGAAGCTTTCTTT. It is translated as CAWSVRQTNTEAFF.

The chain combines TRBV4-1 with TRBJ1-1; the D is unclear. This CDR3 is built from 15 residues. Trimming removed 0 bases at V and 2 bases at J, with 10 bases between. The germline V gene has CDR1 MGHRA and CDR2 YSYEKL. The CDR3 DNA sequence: TGCGCCAGCAGCCAAGATGAAATCCTAAACACTGAAGCTTTCTTT. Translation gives CASSQDEILNTEAFF.

The CDR3 protein is CASKPQRGKKGTDTQYF. The CDR3, as DNA: TGTGCTTCAAAACCCCAGCGGGGGAAGAAGGGCACAGATACGCAGTATTTT. The chain carries TRBV28 and TRBJ2-3; 8 nucleotides agree with TRBD2. The CDR3 extends over 17 amino acids. CDR1 is MDHEN and CDR2 is SYDVKM in the germline V gene.

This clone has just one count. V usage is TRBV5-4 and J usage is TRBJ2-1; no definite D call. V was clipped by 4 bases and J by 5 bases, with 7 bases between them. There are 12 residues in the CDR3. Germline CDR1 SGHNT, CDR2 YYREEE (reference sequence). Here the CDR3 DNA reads TGTGCCAGCAGCGCCGATAACAATGAGCAGTTCTTC. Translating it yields CASSADNNEQFF.

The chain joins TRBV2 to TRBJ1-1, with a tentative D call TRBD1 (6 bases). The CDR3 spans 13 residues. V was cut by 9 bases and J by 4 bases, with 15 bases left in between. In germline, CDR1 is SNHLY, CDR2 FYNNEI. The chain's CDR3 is CASQQGEGTEAFF. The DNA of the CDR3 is TGTGCCAGTCAACAGGGAGAGGGCACTGAAGCTTTCTTT.

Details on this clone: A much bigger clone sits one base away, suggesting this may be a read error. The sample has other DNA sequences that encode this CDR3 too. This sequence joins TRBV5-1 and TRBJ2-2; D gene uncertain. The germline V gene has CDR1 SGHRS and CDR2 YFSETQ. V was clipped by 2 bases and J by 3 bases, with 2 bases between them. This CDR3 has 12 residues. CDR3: CASSLDTGELFF. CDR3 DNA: TGCGCCAGCAGCTTAGACACCGGGGAGCTGTTTTTT.